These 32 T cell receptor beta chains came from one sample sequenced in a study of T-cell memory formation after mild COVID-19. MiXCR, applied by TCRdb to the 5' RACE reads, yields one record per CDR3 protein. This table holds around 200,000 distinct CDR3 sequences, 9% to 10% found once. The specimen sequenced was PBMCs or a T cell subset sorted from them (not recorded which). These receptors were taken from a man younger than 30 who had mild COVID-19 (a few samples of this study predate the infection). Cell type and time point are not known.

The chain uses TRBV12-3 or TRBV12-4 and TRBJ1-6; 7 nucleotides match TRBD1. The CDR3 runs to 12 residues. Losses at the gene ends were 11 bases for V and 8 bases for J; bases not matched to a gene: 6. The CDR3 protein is CACGTAYSPLHF. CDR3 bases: TGTGCCTGCGGGACAGCCTATTCACCCCTCCACTTT.

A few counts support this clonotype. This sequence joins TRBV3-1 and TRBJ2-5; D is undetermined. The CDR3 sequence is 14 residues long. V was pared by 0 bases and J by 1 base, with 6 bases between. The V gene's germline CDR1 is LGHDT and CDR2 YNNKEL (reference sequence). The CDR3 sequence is CASSQDGSQETQYF. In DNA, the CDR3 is TGTGCCAGCAGCCAAGACGGTTCCCAAGAGACCCAGTACTTC.

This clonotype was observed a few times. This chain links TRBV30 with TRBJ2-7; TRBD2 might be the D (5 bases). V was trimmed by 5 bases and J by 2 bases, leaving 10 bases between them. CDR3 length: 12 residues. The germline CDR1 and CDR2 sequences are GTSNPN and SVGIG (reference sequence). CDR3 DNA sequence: TGTGCCTGGGCCCGAGGGACCTACGAGCAGTACTTC. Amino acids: CAWARGTYEQYF.

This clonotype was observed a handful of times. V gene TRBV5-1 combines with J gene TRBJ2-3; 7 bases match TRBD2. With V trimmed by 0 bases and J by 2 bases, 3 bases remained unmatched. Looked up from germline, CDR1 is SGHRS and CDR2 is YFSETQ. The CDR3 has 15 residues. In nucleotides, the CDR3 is TGCGCCAGCAGCTTGGTTCTAGCGGACACAGATACGCAGTATTTT. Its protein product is CASSLVLADTDTQYF.

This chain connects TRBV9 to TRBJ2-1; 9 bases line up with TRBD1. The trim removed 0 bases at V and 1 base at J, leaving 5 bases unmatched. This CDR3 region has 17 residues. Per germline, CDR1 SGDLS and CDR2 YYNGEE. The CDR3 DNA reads TGTGCCAGCAGCGTAGGGACAGGGGCGAGGTCCTACAATGAGCAGTTCTTC. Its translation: CASSVGTGARSYNEQFF.

CDR3: CASSQQGYNQPQHF. The CDR3 region has the DNA TGCGCCAGCAGCCAGCAGGGTTACAATCAGCCCCAGCATTTT. The gene calls are TRBV4-1 and TRBJ1-5; maybe TRBD1 (5 bases). Trimming took off 3 bases at V and 3 bases at J, with 9 bases between the two ends. Germline V gene data show CDR1 as MGHRA and CDR2 as YSYEKL. The CDR3 extends over 14 amino acids.

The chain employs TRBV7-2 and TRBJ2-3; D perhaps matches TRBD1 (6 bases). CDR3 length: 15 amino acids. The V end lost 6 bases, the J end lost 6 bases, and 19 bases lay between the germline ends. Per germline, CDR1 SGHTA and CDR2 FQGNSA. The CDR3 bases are TGTGCCAGCAGTAAGCTCCAGGGGAACTCTGATACGCAGTATTTT. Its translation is CASSKLQGNSDTQYF.

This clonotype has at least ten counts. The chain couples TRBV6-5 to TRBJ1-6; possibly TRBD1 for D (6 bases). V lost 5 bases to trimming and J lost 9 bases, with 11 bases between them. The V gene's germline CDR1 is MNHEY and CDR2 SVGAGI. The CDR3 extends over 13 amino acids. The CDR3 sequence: CASSPRGGSPLHF. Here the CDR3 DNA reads TGTGCCAGCAGTCCCAGGGGAGGTTCACCCCTCCACTTT.

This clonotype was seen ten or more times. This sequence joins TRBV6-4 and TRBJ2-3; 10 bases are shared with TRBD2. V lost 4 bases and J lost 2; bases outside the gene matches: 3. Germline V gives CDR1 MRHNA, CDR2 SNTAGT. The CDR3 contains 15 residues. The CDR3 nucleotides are TGTGCCAGCAGTGCGAGCGGGGGGGCCACAGATACGCAGTATTTT. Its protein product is CASSASGGATDTQYF.

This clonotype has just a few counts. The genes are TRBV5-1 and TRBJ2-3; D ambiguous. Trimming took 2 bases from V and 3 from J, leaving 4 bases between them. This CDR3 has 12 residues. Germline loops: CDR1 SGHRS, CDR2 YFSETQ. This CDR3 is CASSFQTDTQYF. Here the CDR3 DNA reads TGCGCCAGCAGCTTCCAAACAGATACGCAGTATTTT.

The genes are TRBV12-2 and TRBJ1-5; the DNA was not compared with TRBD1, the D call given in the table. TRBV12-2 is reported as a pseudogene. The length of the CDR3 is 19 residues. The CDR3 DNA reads TGTGCAAGTCGCTCAGACTTGGACAGGGGGTGTGCTAGCAATCAGCCCCAGCATTTT. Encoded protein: CASRSDLDRGCASNQPQHF.

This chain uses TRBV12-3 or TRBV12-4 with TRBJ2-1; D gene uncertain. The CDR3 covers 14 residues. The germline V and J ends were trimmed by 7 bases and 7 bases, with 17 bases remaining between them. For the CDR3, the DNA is TGTGCCAGCATCCTATATGGGCTGGGGAATGAGCAGTTCTTC. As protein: CASILYGLGNEQFF.

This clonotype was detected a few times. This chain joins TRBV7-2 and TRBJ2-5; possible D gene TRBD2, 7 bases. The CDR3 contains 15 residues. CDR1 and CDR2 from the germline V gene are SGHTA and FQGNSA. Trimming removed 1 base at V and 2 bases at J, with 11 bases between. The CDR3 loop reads CASSLVRGGQETQYF. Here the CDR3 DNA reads TGTGCCAGCAGCTTAGTAAGGGGGGGGCAAGAGACCCAGTACTTC.

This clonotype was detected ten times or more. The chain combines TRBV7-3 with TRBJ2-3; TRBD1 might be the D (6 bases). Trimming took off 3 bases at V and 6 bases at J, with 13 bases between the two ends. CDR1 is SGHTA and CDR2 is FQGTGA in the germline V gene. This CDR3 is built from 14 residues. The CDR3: CASSLGSTGDTQYF. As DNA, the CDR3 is TGTGCCAGCAGCTTGGGTTCCACAGGGGATACGCAGTATTTT.

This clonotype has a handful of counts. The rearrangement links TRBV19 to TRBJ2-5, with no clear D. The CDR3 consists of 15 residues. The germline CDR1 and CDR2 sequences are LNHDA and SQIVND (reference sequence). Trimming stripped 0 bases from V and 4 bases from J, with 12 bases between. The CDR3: CASSIDLDVSETQYF. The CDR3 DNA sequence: TGTGCCAGTAGTATAGATCTAGATGTCTCAGAGACCCAGTACTTC.

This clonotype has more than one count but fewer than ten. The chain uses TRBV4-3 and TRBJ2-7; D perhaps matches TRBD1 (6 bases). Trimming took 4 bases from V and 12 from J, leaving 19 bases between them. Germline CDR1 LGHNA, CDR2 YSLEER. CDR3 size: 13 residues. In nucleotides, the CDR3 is TGCGCCAGCAGCCGCGACGTACAGGGCGGTATGTACTTC. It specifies CASSRDVQGGMYF.

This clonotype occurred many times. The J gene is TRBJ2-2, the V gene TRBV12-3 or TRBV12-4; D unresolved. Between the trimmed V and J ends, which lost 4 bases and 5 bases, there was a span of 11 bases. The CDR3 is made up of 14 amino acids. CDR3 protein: CASSSTPETGELFF. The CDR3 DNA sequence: TGTGCCAGCAGTTCAACCCCAGAGACCGGGGAGCTGTTTTTT.

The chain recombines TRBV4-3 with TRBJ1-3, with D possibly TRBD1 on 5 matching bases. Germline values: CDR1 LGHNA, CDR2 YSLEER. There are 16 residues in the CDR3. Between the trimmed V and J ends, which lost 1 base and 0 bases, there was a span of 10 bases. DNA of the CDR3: TGCGCCAGCAGCCAAGGACAGCCTCGCTCTGGAAACACCATATATTTT. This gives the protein CASSQGQPRSGNTIYF.

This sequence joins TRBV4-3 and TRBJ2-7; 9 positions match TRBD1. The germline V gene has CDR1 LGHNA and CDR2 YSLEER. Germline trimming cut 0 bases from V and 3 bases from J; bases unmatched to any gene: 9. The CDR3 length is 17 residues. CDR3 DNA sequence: TGCGCCAGCAGCCAAGACGTGGGACAGGGTTCTTTCTACGAGCAGTACTTC. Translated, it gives CASSQDVGQGSFYEQYF.

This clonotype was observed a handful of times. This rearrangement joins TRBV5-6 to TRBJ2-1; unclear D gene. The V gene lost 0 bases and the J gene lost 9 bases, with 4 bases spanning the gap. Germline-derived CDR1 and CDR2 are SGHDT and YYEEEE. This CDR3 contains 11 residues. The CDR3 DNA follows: TGTGCCAGCAGCTTGGCCATTGAGCAGTTCTTC. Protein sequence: CASSLAIEQFF.

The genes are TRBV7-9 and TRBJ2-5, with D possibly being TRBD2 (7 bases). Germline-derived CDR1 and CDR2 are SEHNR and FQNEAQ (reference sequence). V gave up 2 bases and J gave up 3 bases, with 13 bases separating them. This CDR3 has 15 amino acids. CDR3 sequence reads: CASSLRGAGEETQYF. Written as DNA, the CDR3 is TGTGCCAGCAGCTTACGGGGGGCCGGAGAAGAGACCCAGTACTTC.

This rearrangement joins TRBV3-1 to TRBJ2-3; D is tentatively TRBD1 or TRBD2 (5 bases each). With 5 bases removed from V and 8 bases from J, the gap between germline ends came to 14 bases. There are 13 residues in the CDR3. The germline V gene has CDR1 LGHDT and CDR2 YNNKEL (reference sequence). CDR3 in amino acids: CASSARDRGTQYF. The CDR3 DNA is TGTGCCAGCAGCGCAAGGGACCGCGGTACGCAGTATTTT.

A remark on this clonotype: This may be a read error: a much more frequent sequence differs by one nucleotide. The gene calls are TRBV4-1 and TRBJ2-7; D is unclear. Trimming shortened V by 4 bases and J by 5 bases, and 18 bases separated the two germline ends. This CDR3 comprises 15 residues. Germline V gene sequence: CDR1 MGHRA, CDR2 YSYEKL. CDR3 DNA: TGCGCCAGCAGCCCTAGAAAGGCCCGGTGGGACGAGCAGTACTTC. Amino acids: CASSPRKARWDEQYF.

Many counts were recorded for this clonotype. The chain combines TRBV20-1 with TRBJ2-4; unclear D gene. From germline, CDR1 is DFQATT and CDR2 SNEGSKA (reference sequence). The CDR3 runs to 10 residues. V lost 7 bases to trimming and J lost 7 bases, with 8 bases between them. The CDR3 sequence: CSGVSNIQYF. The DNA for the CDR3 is TGCAGTGGGGTCTCCAACATTCAGTACTTC.

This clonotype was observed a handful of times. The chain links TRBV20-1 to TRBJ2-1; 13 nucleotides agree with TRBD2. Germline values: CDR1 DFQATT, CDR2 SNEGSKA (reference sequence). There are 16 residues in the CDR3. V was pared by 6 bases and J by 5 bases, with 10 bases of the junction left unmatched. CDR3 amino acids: CSALGLAGASDNEQFF. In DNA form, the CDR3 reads TGCAGTGCCCTCGGACTAGCGGGGGCCTCTGACAATGAGCAGTTCTTC.

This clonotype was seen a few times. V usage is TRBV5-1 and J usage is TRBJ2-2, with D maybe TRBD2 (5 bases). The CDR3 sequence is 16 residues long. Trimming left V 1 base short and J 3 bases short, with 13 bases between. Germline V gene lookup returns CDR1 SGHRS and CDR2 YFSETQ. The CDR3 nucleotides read TGCGCCAGCAGCTTGTCGCCTAGCTGGGACACCGGGGAGCTGTTTTTT. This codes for CASSLSPSWDTGELFF. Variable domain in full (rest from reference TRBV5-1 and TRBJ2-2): KAGVTQTPRYLIKTRGQQVTLSCSPISGHRSVSWYQQTPGQGLQFLFEYFSETQRNKGNFPGRFSGRQFSNSRSEMNVSTLELGDSALYLCASSLSPSWDTGELFFGEGSRLTVL.

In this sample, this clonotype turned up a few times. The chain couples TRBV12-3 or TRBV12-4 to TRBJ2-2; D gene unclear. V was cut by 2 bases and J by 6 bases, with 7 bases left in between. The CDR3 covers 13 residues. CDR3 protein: CASSLNRAGELFF. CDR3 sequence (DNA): TGTGCCAGCAGTTTAAATCGGGCCGGGGAGCTGTTTTTT.

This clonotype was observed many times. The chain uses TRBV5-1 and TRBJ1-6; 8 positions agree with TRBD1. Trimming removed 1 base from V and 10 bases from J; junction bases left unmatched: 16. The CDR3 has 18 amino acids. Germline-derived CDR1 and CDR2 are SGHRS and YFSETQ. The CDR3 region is CASSLSDTGGLLGSPLHF. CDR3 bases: TGCGCCAGCAGCTTGTCAGACACAGGGGGTCTCCTTGGCTCACCCCTCCACTTT. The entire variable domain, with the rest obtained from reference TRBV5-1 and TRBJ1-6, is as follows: KAGVTQTPRYLIKTRGQQVTLSCSPISGHRSVSWYQQTPGQGLQFLFEYFSETQRNKGNFPGRFSGRQFSNSRSEMNVSTLELGDSALYLCASSLSDTGGLLGSPLHFGNGTRLTVT.

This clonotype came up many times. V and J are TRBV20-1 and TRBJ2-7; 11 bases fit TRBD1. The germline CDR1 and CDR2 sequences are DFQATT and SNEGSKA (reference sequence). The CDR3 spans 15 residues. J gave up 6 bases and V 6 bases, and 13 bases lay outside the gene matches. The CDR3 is CSALPGDRGLSEQYV. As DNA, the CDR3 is TGCAGTGCCCTCCCCGGGGACAGGGGGTTGTCCGAGCAGTACGTC.

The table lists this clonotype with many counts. CDR3 residues: CASSPRSNGELFF. For the CDR3, the DNA is TGTGCCAGCAGCCCCCGGAGCAACGGGGAGCTGTTTTTT. The chain recombines TRBV9 with TRBJ2-2, with D hard to call. The V end lost 4 bases, the J end lost 7 bases, and 11 bases lay between the germline ends. This CDR3 has 13 amino acids. CDR1 SGDLS and CDR2 YYNGEE come from the germline V gene. Combining the CDR3 with reference TRBV9 and TRBJ2-2 gives the whole variable domain DSGVTQTPKHLITATGQRVTLRCSPRSGDLSVYWYQQSLDQGLQFLIQYYNGEERAKGNILERFSAQQFPDLHSELNLSSLELGDSALYFCASSPRSNGELFFGEGSRLTVL.

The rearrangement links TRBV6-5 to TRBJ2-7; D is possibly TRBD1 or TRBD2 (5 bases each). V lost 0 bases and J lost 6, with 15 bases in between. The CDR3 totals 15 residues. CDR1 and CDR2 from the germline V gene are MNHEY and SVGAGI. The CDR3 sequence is CASSYSILGALEQYF. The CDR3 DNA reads TGTGCCAGCAGTTACTCGATACTAGGGGCACTCGAGCAGTACTTC.

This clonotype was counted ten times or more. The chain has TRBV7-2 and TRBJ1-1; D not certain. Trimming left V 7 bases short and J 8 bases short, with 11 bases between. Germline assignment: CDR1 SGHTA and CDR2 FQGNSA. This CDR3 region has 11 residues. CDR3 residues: CASTPGREAFF. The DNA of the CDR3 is TGTGCCAGCACCCCCGGCAGAGAAGCTTTCTTT.